The clone carrying this T cell receptor beta chain was seen a handful of times. In the study's own analysis: Reference gene primer amplification gave nucleated cell count estimates. Profiling relied on immunoSEQ multiplex PCR, and the TCRdb table lists in-frame clones only, not all of them. V, J and clone size reflect that table, while D and trimming were determined from the DNA. The sample lists roughly 150,000 clones; around 82% were seen once. The sample comes from a study of blood T cell repertoires in COVID-19. Study background: From the United States, Italy and Spain came samples of acute and convalescent COVID-19. The cDNA or gDNA used as material had been derived from T cells, B-cell-depleted T cells, or PBMCs.

Between the trimmed V and J ends, which lost 4 bases and 0 bases, there was a span of 13 bases. This CDR3 spans 16 amino acids. Per germline, CDR1 SGHNT and CDR2 YENEEA. This rearrangement joins TRBV11-3 to TRBJ1-3; D may be TRBD1 (5 bases). Sequenced sample: peripheral blood. This TCR derives from a woman aged 45-65 years with acute or convalescent COVID-19. Written as DNA, the CDR3 is TGTGCCAGCAGCTCCGGATCAGGGCACTCTGGAAACACCATATATTTT. The encoded protein is CASSSGSGHSGNTIYF.